Following are 2 T cell receptor beta chains from one sample sequenced in a study of cytotoxic CD8 clonotypes in ibrutinib-treated CLL. The assay was immunoSEQ multiplex PCR, and TCRdb's table has in-frame clones only and misses some. The sample gives 200,000 or so clones, about four fifths of which show up once; roughly 10% is in the top ten. This material consisted of PBMCs, taken after 12 months of ibrutinib treatment. All receptors derive from a human donor with chronic lymphocytic leukemia.

The J gene is TRBJ1-2, the V gene TRBV13; a weak D match, TRBD1 (5 bases). With 3 bases removed from V and 6 bases from J, the gap between germline ends came to 17 bases. CDR1 is PRHDT, CDR2 FYEKMQ, per germline (reference sequence). The CDR3 has 15 amino acids. CDR3 amino acids: CASSFRAPGTDGYTF. Here the CDR3 DNA reads TGTGCCAGCAGCTTTAGGGCCCCCGGGACCGATGGCTACACCTTC. Full variable domain (missing parts from reference TRBV13 and TRBJ1-2): AAGVIQSPRHLIKEKRETATLKCYPIPRHDTVYWYQQGPGQDPQFLISFYEKMQSDKGSIPDRFSAQQFSDYHSELNMSSLELGDSALYFCASSFRAPGTDGYTFGSGTRLTVV.

The CDR3 sequence is CASSRPGEPQHF. CDR3 DNA: TGTGCCAGCAGCCGACCTGGGGAGCCCCAGCATTTT. This rearrangement joins TRBV13 to TRBJ1-5, with D hard to call. CDR1 PRHDT and CDR2 FYEKMQ come from the germline V gene (reference sequence). V was pared by 5 bases and J by 8 bases, with 10 bases between. The CDR3 spans 12 residues. The full variable domain, rest sourced from reference TRBV13 and TRBJ1-5, is AAGVIQSPRHLIKEKRETATLKCYPIPRHDTVYWYQQGPGQDPQFLISFYEKMQSDKGSIPDRFSAQQFSDYHSELNMSSLELGDSALYFCASSRPGEPQHFGDGTRLSIL.